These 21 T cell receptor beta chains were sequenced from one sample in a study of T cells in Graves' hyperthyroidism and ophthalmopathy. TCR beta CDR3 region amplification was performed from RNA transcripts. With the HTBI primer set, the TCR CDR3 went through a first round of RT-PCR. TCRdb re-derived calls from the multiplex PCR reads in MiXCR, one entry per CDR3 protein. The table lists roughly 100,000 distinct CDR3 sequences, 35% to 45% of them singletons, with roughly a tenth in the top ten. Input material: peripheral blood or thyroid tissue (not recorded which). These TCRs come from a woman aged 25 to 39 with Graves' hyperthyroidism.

CDR3 sequence: CSAGTLYSGGRETQYF. For the CDR3, the DNA is TGCAGTGCTGGGACCTTATACAGCGGAGGGAGAGAGACCCAGTACTTC. The V gene is TRBV20-1, the J gene TRBJ2-5; D is perhaps TRBD2 (6 bases). Deletions cut 5 bases from V and 4 bases from J, with 23 bases between. The germline CDR1 and CDR2 sequences are DFQATT and SNEGSKA (reference sequence). The length of the CDR3 is 16 residues.

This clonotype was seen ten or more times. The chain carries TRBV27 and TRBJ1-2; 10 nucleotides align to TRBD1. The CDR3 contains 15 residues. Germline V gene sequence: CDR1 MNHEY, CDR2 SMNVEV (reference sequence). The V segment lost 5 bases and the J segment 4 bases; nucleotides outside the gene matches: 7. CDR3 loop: CASSPGQGRGYGYTF. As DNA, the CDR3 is TGTGCCAGCAGTCCGGGACAGGGGAGAGGCTATGGCTACACCTTC.

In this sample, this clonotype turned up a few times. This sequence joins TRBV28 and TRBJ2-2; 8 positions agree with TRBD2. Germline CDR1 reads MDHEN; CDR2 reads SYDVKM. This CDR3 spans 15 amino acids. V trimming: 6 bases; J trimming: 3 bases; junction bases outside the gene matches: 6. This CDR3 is CASSQLADYTGELFF. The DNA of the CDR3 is TGTGCCAGCAGCCAACTAGCGGATTACACCGGGGAGCTGTTTTTT.

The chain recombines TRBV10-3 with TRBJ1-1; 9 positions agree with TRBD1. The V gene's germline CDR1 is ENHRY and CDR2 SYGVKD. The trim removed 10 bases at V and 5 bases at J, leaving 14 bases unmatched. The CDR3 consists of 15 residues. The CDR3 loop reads CASRTTGQGKTEAFF. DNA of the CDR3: TGTGCCAGCAGAACTACGGGACAGGGTAAAACTGAAGCTTTCTTT.

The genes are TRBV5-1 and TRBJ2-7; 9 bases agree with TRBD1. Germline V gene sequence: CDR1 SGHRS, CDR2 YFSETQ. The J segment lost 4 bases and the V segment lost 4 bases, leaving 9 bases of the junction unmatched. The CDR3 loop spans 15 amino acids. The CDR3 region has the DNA TGCGCCAGCAGCCTATTCGGGACAGGGCAATACGAGCAGTACTTC. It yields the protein CASSLFGTGQYEQYF.

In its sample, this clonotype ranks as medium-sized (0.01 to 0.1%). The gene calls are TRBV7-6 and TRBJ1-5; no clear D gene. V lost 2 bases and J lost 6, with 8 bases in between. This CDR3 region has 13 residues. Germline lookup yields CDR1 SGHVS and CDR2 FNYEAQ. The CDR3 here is CASSLSLFQPQHF. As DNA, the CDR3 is TGTGCCAGCAGCTTAAGCTTATTTCAGCCCCAGCATTTT.

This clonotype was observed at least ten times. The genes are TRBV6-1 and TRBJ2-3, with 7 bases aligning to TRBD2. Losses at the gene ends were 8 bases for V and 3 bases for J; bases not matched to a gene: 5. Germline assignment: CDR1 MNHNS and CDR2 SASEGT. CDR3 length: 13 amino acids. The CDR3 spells CASERDYTDTQYF. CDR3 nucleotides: TGTGCCAGCGAACGGGACTATACAGATACGCAGTATTTT.

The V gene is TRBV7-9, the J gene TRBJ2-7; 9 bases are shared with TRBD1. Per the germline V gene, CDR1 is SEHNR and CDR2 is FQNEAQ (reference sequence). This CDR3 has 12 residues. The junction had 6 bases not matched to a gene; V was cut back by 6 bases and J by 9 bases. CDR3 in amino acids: CASRPDRGAQYF. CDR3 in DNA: TGTGCCAGCAGGCCGGACAGGGGAGCGCAGTACTTC.

This chain's CDR3 is CASTVGRDRGNQPQHF. The CDR3 nucleotides are TGTGCCAGCACCGTCGGCCGGGACAGGGGTAATCAGCCCCAGCATTTT. The chain carries TRBV28 and TRBJ1-5, with 10 bases matching TRBD1. Trimming at V came to 7 bases and at J to 4 bases, leaving 10 bases not matched to a gene. The CDR3 sequence is 16 residues long. Germline V CDR1 and CDR2: MDHEN, SYDVKM.

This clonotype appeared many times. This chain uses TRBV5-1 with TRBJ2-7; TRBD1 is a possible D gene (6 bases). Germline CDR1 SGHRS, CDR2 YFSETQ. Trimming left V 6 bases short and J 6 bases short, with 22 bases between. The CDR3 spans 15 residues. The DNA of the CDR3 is TGCGCCAGCACAAAAGCACAGGGAGATGGCCTCGAGCAGTACTTC. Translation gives CASTKAQGDGLEQYF.

The CDR3 nucleotides read TGTGCCACCAGCAGCTTGGATGGGTCCTACGAGCAGTACTTC. As protein: CATSSLDGSYEQYF. The V and J genes are TRBV15 and TRBJ2-7; the D is unclear. Germline CDR1 LNHNV, CDR2 YYDKDF (reference sequence). The CDR3 is made up of 14 amino acids. V was clipped by 3 bases and J by 1 base, with 10 bases between them. Full variable domain (missing parts from reference TRBV15 and TRBJ2-7): DAMVIQNPRYQVTQFGKPVTLSCSQTLNHNVMYWYQQKSSQAPKLLFHYYDKDFNNEADTPDNFQSRRPNTSFCFLDIRSPGLGDTAMYLCATSSLDGSYEQYFGPGTRLTVT.

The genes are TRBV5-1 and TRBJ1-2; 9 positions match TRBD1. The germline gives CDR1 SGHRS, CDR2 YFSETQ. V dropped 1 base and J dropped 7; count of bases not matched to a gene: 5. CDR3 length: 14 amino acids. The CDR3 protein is CASSLTGGAGGYTF. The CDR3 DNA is TGCGCCAGCAGCTTGACAGGGGGCGCAGGTGGCTACACCTTC. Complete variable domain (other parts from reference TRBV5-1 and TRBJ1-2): KAGVTQTPRYLIKTRGQQVTLSCSPISGHRSVSWYQQTPGQGLQFLFEYFSETQRNKGNFPGRFSGRQFSNSRSEMNVSTLELGDSALYLCASSLTGGAGGYTFGSGTRLTVV.

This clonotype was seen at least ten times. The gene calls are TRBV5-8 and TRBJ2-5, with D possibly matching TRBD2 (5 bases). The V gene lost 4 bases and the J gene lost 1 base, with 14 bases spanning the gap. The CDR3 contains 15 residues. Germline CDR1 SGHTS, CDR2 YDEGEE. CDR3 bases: TGTGCCAGCAGCGGGCCCGGGAATTCCCAAGAGACCCAGTACTTC. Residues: CASSGPGNSQETQYF.

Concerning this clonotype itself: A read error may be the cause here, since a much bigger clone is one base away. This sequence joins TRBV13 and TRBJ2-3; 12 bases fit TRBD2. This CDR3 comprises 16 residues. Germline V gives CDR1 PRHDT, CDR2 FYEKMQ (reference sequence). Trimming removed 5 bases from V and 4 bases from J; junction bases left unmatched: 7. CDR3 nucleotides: TGTGCCAGCAGCCTCAGACTAGCGGGAGTCGCAGATACGCAGTATTTT. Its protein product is CASSLRLAGVADTQYF.

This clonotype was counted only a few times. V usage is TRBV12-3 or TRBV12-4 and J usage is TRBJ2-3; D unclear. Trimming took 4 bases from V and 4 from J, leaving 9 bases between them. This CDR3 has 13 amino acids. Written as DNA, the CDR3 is TGTGCCAGCAGTTACTCTAATTCAGATACGCAGTATTTT. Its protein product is CASSYSNSDTQYF.

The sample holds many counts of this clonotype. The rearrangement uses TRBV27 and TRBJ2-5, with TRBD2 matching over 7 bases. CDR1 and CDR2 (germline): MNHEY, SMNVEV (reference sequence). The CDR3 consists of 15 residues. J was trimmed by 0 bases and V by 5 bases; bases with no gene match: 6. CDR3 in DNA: TGTGCCAGCAGTCCAAGAGCGGGAAACCAAGAGACCCAGTACTTC. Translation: CASSPRAGNQETQYF.

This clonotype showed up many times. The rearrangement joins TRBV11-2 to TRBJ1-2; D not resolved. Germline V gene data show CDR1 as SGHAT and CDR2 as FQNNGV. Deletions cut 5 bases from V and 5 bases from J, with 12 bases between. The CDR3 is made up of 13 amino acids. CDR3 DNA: TGTGCCAGCAGCCCAACCGAGACGTATGGCTACACCTTC. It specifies CASSPTETYGYTF.

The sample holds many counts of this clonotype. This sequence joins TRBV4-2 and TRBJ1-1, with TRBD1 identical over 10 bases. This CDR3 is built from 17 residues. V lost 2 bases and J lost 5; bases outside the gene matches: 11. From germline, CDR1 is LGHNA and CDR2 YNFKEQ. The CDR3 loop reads CASSQYWTGGSGTEAFF. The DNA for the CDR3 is TGTGCCAGCAGCCAATATTGGACAGGGGGAAGTGGGACTGAAGCTTTCTTT.

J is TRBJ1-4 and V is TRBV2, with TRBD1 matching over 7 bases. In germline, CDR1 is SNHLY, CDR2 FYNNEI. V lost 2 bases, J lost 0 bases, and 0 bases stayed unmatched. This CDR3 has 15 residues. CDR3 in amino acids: CASSEQGATNEKLFF. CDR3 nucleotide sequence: TGTGCCAGCAGTGAACAGGGGGCAACTAATGAAAAACTGTTTTTT.

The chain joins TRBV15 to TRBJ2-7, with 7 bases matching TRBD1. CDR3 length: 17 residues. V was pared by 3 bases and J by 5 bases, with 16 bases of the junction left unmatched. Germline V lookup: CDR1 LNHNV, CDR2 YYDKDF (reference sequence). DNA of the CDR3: TGTGCCACCAGCAGCTTGAGGGACAGTCTTATGGAAAACGAGCAGTACTTC. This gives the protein CATSSLRDSLMENEQYF.

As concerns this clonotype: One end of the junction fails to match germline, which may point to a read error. This chain's CDR3 is CSAERGRDGHTF. The CDR3 nucleotides are TGCAGTGCTGAACGGGGGCGAGATGGCCACACCTTC. The chain employs TRBV20-1 and TRBJ1-2, with D maybe TRBD1 (6 bases). The germline V gene has CDR1 DFQATT and CDR2 SNEGSKA (reference sequence). The length of the CDR3 is 12 residues.